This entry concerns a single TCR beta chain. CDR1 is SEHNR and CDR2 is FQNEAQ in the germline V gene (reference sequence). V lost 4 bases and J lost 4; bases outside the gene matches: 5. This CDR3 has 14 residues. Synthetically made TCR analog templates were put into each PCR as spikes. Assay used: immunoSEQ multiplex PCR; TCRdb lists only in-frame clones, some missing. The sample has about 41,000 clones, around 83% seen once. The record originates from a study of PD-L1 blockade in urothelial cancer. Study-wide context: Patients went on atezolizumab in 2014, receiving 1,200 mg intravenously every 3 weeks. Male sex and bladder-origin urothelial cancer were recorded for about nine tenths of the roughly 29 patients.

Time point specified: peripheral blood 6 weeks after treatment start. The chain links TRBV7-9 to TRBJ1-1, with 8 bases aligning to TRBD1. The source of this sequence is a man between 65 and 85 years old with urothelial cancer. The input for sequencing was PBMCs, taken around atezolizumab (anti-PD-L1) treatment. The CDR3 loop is CASSSGGGPTEAFF. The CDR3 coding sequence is TGTGCCAGCAGCTCAGGGGGCGGTCCCACTGAAGCTTTCTTT.